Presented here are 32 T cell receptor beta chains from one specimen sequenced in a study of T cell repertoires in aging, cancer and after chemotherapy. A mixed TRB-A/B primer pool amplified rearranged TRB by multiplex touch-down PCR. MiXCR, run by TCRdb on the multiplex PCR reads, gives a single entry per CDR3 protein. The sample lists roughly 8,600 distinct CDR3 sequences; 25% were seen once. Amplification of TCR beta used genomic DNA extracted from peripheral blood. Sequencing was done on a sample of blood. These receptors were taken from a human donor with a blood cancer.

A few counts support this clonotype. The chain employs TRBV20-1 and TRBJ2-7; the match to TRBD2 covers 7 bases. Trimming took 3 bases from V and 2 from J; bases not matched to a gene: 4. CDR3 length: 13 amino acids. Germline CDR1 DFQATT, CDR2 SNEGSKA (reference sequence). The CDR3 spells CSASWEGPYEQYF. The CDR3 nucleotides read TGCAGTGCTAGTTGGGAGGGACCCTACGAGCAGTACTTC.

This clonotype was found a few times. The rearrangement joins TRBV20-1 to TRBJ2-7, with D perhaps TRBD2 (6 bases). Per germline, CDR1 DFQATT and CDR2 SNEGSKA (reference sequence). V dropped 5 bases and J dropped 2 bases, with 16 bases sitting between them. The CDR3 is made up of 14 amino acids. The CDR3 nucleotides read TGCAGTGCTCGCCAGATTAGCGGTACCTACGAGCAGTACTTC. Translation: CSARQISGTYEQYF.

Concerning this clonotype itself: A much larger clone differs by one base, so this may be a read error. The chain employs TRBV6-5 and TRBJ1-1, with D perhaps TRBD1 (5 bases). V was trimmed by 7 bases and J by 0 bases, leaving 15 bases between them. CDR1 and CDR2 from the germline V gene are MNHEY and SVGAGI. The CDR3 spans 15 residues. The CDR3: CASNAIGGMNTEAFF. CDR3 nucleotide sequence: TGTGCCAGCAACGCCATCGGGGGTATGAACACTGAAGCTTTCTTT.

CDR3 sequence reads: CASSQGQGLPEAFF. CDR3 sequence (DNA): TGTGCCAGCAGCCAAGGACAGGGGCTCCCTGAAGCTTTCTTT. This chain uses TRBV7-9 with TRBJ1-1; 9 positions match TRBD1. Per the germline V gene, CDR1 is SEHNR and CDR2 is FQNEAQ (reference sequence). Germline trimming cut 5 bases from V and 6 bases from J; bases unmatched to any gene: 7. CDR3 length equals 14 residues.

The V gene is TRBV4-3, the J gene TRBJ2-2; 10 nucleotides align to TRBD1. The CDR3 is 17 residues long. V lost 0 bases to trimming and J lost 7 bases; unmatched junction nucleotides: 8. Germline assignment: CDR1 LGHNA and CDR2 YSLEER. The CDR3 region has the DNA TGCGCCAGCAGCCAAGATCAGAGACAGGGGGCTGTCGGGGAGCTGTTTTTT. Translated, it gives CASSQDQRQGAVGELFF.

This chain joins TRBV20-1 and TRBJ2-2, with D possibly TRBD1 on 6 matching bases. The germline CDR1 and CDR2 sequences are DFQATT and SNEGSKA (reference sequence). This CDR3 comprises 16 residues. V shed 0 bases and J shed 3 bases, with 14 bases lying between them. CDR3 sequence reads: CSARDPGRGDTGELFF. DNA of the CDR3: TGCAGTGCTAGAGATCCAGGCAGGGGAGACACCGGGGAGCTGTTTTTT.

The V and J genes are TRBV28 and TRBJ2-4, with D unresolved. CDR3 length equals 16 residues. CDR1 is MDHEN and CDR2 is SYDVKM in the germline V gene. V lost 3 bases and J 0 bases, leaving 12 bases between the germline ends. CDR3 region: CASSFRAGLAKNIQYF. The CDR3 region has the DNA TGTGCCAGCAGTTTCCGGGCTGGCCTAGCCAAAAACATTCAGTACTTC.

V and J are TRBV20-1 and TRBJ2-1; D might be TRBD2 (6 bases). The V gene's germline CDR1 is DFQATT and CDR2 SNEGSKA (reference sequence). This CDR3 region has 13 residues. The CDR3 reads CSTYGGPNNEQFF. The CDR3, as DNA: TGCAGCACCTACGGGGGACCGAACAATGAGCAGTTCTTC.

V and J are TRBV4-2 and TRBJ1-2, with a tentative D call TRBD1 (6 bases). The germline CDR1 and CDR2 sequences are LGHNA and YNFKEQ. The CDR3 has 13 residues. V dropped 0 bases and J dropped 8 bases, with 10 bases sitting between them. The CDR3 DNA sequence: TGTGCCAGCAGCCAAGAAGGGGGGGAAGGCTACACCTTC. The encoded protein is CASSQEGGEGYTF.

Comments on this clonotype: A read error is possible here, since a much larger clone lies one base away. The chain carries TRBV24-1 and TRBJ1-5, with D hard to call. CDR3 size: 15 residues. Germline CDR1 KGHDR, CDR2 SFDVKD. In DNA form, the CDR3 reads TGTGCCACCAGTAATTTTTTCACACCAAAGCAGCCCCAGCATTTT. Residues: CATSNFFTPKQPQHF.

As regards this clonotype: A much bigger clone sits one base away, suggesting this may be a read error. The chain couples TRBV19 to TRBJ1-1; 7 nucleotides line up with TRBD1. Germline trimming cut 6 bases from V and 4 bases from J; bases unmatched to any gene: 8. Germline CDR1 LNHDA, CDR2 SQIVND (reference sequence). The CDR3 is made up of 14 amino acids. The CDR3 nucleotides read TGTGCCAGTAGCAATACAGGGGTGATCACTGAAGCTTTCTTT. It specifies CASSNTGVITEAFF.

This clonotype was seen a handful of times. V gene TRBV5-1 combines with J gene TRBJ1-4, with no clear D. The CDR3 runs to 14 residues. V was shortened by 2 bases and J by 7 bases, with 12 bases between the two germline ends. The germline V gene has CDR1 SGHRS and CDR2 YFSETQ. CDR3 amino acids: CASSLPPTGEKLFF. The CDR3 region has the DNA TGCGCCAGCAGCTTACCACCGACGGGTGAAAAACTGTTTTTT. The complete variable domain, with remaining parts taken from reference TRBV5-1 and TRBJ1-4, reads KAGVTQTPRYLIKTRGQQVTLSCSPISGHRSVSWYQQTPGQGLQFLFEYFSETQRNKGNFPGRFSGRQFSNSRSEMNVSTLELGDSALYLCASSLPPTGEKLFFGSGTQLSVL.

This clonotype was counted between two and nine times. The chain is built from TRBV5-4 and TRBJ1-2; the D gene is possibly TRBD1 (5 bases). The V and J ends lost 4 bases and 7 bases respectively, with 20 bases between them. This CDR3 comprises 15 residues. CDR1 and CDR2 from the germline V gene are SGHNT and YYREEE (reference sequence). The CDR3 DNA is TGTGCCAGCAGCCAAGTATCCAGGGAAGAGGGTGGCTACACCTTC. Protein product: CASSQVSREEGGYTF.

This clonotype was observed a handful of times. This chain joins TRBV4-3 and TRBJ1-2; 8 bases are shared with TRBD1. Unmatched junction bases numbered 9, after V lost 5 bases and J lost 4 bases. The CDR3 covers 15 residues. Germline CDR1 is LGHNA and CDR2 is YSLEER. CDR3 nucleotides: TGCGCCAGCAGCTCGAGCAGGGGGCATGCCTATGGCTACACCTTC. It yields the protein CASSSSRGHAYGYTF.

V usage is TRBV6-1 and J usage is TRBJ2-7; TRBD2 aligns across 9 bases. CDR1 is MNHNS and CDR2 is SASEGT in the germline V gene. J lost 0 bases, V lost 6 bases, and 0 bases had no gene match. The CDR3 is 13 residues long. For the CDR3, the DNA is TGTGCCAGCAGGACTAGCGGCTCCTACGAGCAGTACTTC. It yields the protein CASRTSGSYEQYF.

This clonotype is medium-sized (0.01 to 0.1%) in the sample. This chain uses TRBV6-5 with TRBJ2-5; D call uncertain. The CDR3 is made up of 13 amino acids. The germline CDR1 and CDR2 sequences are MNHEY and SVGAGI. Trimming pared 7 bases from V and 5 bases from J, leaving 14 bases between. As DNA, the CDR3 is TGTGCCAGCACCCGTTGGGTTGGGGAGACCCAGTACTTC. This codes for CASTRWVGETQYF.

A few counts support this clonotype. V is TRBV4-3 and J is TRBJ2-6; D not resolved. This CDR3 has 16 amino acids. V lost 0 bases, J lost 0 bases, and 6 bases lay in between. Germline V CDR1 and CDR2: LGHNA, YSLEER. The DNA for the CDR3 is TGCGCCAGCAGCCAAGATCACAGCTCTGGGGCCAACGTCCTGACTTTC. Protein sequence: CASSQDHSSGANVLTF.

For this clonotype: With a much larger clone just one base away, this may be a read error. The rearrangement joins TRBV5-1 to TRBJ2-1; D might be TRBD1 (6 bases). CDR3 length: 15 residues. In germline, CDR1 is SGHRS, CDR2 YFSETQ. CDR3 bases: TGCGCCAGCAACTTGGGGGCGAGCTCCTACAATGAGCAGTTCTTC. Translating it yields CASNLGASSYNEQFF. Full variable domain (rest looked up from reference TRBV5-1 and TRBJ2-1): KAGVTQTPRYLIKTRGQQVTLSCSPISGHRSVSWYQQTPGQGLQFLFEYFSETQRNKGNFPGRFSGRQFSNSRSEMNVSTLELGDSALYLCASNLGASSYNEQFFGPGTRLTVL.

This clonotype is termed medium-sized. The CDR3 loop is CASSLLAGPTGELFF. As DNA, the CDR3 is TGTGCCAGCAGTTTACTAGCGGGACCCACCGGGGAGCTGTTTTTT. The gene calls are TRBV27 and TRBJ2-2, with TRBD2 identical over 9 bases. CDR3 length: 15 residues. CDR1 MNHEY and CDR2 SMNVEV come from the germline V gene (reference sequence). The trim removed 2 bases at V and 4 bases at J, leaving 2 bases unmatched.

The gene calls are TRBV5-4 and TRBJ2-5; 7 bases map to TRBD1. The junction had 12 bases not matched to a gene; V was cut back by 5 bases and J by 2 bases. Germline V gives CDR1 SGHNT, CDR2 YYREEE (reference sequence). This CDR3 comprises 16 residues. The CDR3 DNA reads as TGTGCCAGCAGAAAGACGGGGACAGATGATCAAGAGACCCAGTACTTC. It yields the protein CASRKTGTDDQETQYF. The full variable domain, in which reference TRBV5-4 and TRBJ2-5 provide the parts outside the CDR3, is ETGVTQSPTHLIKTRGQQVTLRCSSQSGHNTVSWYQQALGQGPQFIFQYYREEENGRGNFPPRFSGLQFPNYSSELNVNALELDDSALYLCASRKTGTDDQETQYFGPGTRLLVL.

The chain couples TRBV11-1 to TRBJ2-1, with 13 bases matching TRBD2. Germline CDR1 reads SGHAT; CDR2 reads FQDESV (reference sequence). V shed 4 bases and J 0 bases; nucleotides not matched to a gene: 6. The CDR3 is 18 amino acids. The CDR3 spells CASSSTWTSGSSYNEQFF. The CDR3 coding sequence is TGTGCCAGCAGCTCAACTTGGACTAGCGGGAGCTCCTACAATGAGCAGTTCTTC.

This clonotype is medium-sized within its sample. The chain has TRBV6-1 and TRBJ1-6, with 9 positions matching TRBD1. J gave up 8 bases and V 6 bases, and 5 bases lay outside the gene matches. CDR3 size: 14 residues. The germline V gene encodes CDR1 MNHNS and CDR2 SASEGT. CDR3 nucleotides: TGTGCCAGCAGCTCCGGGACAGGGCATTCACCCCTCCACTTT. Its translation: CASSSGTGHSPLHF.

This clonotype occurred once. As DNA, the CDR3 is TGCGCCAGCAGCTTGGCCGTGGGCTCCTACAATGAGCAGTTCTTC. Protein: CASSLAVGSYNEQFF. V usage is TRBV5-1 and J usage is TRBJ2-1, with no clear D. The ends were cut back, 0 bases at V and 0 bases at J, with 7 bases in the middle. There are 15 residues in the CDR3. Germline values: CDR1 SGHRS, CDR2 YFSETQ. The variable domain in full, with the rest retrieved from reference TRBV5-1 and TRBJ2-1, is KAGVTQTPRYLIKTRGQQVTLSCSPISGHRSVSWYQQTPGQGLQFLFEYFSETQRNKGNFPGRFSGRQFSNSRSEMNVSTLELGDSALYLCASSLAVGSYNEQFFGPGTRLTVL.

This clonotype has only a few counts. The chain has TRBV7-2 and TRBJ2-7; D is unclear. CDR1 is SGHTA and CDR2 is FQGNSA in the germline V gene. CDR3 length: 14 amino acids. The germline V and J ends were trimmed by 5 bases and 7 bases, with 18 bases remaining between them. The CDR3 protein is CASSPTRDKEEQYF. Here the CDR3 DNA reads TGTGCCAGCAGCCCCACTCGAGACAAGGAGGAGCAGTACTTC.

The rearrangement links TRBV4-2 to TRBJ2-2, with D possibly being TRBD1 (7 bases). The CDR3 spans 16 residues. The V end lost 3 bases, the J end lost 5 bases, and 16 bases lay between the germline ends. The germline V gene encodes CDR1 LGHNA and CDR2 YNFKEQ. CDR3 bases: TGTGCCAGCAGCCAGGGCTTACAGGGGAGGACCGGGGAGCTGTTTTTT. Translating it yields CASSQGLQGRTGELFF.

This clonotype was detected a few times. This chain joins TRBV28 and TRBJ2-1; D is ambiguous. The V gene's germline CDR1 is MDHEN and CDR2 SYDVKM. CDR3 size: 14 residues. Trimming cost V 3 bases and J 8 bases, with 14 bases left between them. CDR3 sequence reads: CASSFSLFRDEQFF. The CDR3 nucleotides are TGTGCCAGCAGTTTTAGTCTGTTTCGGGATGAGCAGTTCTTC.

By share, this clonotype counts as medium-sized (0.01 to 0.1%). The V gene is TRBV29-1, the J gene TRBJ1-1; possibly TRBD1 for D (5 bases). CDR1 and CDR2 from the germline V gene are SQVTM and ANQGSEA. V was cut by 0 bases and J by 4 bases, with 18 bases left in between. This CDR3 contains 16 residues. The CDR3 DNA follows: TGCAGCGTTGAAGAGAGGCGGGAGGGGTGGGTCACTGAAGCTTTCTTT. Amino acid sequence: CSVEERREGWVTEAFF.

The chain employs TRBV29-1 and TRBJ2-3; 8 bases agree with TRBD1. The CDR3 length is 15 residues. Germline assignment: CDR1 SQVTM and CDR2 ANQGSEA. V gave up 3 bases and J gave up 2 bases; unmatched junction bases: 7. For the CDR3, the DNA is TGCAGCGTTGAGGCCAGGGACAGGCCCACAGATACGCAGTATTTT. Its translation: CSVEARDRPTDTQYF.

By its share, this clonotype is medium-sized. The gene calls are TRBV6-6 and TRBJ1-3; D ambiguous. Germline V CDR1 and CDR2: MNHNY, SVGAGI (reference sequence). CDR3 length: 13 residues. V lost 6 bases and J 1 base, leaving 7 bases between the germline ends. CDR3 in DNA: TGTGCCAGCAGCCAACGATCTGGAAACACCATATATTTT. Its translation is CASSQRSGNTIYF.

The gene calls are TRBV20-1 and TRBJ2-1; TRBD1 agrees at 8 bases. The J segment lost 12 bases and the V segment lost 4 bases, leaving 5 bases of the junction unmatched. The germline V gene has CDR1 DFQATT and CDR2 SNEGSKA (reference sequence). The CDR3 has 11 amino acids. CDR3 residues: CSATRGQGQFF. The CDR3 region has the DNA TGCAGTGCTACCAGGGGGCAGGGGCAGTTCTTC.

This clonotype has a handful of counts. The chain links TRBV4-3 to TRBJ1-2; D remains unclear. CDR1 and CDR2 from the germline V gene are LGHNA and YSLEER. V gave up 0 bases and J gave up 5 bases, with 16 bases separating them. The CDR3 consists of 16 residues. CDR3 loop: CASSQDVMGSRYGYTF. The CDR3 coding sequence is TGCGCCAGCAGCCAAGATGTGATGGGGAGTAGGTATGGCTACACCTTC.

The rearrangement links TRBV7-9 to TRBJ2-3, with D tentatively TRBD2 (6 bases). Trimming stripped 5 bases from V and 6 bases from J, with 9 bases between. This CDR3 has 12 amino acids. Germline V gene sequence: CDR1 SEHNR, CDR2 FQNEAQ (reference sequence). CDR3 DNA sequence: TGTGCCAGCAGCCCCCGGGGGGATACGCAGTATTTT. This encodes CASSPRGDTQYF.